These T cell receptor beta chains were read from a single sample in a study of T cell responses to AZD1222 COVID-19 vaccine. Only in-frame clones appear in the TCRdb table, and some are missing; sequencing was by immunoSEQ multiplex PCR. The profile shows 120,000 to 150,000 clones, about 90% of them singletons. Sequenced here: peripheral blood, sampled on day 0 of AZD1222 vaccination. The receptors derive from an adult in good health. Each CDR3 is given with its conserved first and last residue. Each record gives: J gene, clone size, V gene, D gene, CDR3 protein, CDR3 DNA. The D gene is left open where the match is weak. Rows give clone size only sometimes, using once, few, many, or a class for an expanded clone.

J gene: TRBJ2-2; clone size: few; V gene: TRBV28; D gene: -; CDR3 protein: CASSYIANTGELFF; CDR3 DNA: TGTGCCAGCAGTTACATCGCGAACACCGGGGAGCTGTTTTTT
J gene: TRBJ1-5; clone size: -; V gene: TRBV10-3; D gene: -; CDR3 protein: CAISAGLESNQPQHF; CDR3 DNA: TGTGCCATCAGTGCAGGGCTCGAGAGCAATCAGCCCCAGCATTTT
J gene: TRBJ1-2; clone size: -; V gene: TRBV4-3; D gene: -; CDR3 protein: CASSQEVRNGYTF; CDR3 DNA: TGCGCCAGCAGCCAAGAAGTTAGGAATGGCTACACCTTC
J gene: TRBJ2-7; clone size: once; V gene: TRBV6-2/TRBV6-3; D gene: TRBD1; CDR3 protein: CASSPGQASKRSYEQYF; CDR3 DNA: TGTGCCAGCAGCCCGGGACAGGCAAGCAAAAGATCCTACGAGCAGTACTTC
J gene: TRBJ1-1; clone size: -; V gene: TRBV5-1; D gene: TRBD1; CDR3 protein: CASSLATGVWTEAFF; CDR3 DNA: TGCGCCAGCAGCTTGGCCACAGGGGTCTGGACTGAAGCTTTCTTT
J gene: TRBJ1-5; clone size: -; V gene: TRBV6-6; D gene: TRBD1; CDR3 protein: CASSWTGGTQPQHF; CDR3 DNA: TGTGCCAGCAGTTGGACAGGGGGGACTCAGCCCCAGCATTTT
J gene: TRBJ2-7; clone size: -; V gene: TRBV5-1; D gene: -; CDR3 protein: CASTPLLEDEQYF; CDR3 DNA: TGCGCCAGCACCCCCCTACTCGAAGACGAGCAGTACTTC
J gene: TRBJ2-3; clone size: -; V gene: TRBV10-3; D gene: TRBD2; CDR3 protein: CAISAGLAGNTDTQYF; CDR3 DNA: TGTGCCATCAGCGCTGGACTAGCGGGGAACACAGATACGCAGTATTTT
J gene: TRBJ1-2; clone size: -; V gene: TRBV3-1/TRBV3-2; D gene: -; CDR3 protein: CASSRTTANYGYTF; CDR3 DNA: TGTGCCAGCAGCCGCACCACAGCAAACTATGGCTACACCTTC
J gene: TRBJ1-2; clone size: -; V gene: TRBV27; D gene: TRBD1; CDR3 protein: CASRKPGQVYGYTF; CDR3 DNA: TGTGCCAGCAGAAAACCGGGACAGGTCTATGGCTACACCTTC
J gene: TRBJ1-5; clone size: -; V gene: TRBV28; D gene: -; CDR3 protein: CASSLFGVEQPQHF; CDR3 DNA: TGTGCCAGCAGTTTATTTGGGGTGGAGCAGCCCCAGCATTTT
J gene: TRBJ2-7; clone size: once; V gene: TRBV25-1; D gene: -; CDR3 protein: CASSEDVGFSYEQYF; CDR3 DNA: TGTGCCAGCAGTGAAGACGTGGGATTCTCCTACGAGCAGTACTTC
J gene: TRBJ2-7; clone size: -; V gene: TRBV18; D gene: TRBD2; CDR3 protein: CASSLTSGRADEQYF; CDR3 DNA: TGTGCCAGCTCACTGACTAGCGGGAGGGCCGACGAGCAGTACTTC
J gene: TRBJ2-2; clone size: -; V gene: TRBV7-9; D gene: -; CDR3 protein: CASSLDKLEYEWTGELFF; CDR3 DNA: TGTGCCAGCAGCTTAGACAAACTTGAATACGAGTGGACCGGGGAGCTGTTTTTT
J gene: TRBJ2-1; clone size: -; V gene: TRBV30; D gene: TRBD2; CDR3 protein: CAWTLGLAGVNEQFF; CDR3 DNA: TGTGCCTGGACCCTCGGACTAGCGGGAGTCAATGAGCAGTTCTTC
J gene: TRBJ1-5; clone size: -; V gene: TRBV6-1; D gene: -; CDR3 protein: CASSEAAGSLQPQHF; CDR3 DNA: TGTGCCAGCAGTGAAGCGGCGGGGAGCTTACAGCCCCAGCATTTT
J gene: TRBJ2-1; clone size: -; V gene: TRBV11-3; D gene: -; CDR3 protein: CASSLATNNEQFF; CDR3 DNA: TGTGCCAGCAGCTTAGCGACAAACAATGAGCAGTTCTTC